This TCR beta chain was sequenced for a study of OX40 agonist ivuxolimab in advanced cancers. The CDR3 is made up of 13 amino acids. The V end lost 9 bases, the J end lost 4 bases, and 13 bases lay between the germline ends. The germline CDR1 and CDR2 sequences are ENHRY and SYGVKD. Some clones are missing from TCRdb's copy, which holds only in-frame ones; the method was immunoSEQ multiplex PCR. The profile shows about 75,000 clones, 70% to 90% of them singletons. Autoimmune disease history or systemic immunosuppression led to patient exclusion. Here the sequenced sample was CD4+ or CD8+ T cells sorted from blood, taken in a trial of the OX40 agonist ivuxolimab. The gene calls are TRBV10-3 and TRBJ1-3; D is ambiguous. This receptor was taken from an adult with an advanced solid tumor such as melanoma, head and neck, liver or kidney cancer. Here the CDR3 reads CAINPGVGNTIYF. The CDR3 coding sequence is TGTGCCATAAACCCAGGCGTCGGAAACACCATATATTTT.